This T cell receptor (beta chain) was found in a study of breast tumors, draining lymph nodes, adjacent tissues. Axillary draining lymph nodes of breast cancer patients supplied the node samples. The CDR3 spans 15 residues. The V gene lost 1 base and the J gene lost 5 bases, with 12 bases spanning the gap. CDR1 and CDR2 from the germline V gene are SGHVS and FQNEAQ. Study-level findings and limits: Tumor and nontumor repertoires were significantly more similar in luminal-like than in basal-like breast cancer. That most tumor T cells come from lymph nodes remained unproven.

The table lists this clonotype with many counts. Its specificity is not known. TCRdb re-called the multiplex PCR reads through MiXCR, storing one row per CDR3 protein. The sample lists over 200,000 distinct CDR3 sequences, 32% occurring once. The TCR originated in a female donor with breast cancer. Some clones in this sample may be carry-over from other donors' samples. The specimen was axillary lymph node tissue. This sequence joins TRBV7-8 and TRBJ1-5; D gene uncertain. For the CDR3, the DNA is TGTGCCAGCAGCTTAGGAGGGAGTTCGTATCAGCCCCAGCATTTT. As protein: CASSLGGSSYQPQHF.